These T cell receptor beta chains were read from a single sample in a study of T cell responses to AZD1222 COVID-19 vaccine. Using immunoSEQ multiplex PCR, the repertoire was profiled, and TCRdb retains in-frame clones only, with some absent. Of some 180,000 clones listed, 85% to 90% are singletons. The sample consisted of peripheral blood, taken on day 0 of AZD1222 vaccination. Every receptor here comes from an adult in good health. CDR3s include the opening cysteine and the closing phenylalanine or tryptophan. A D gene is named only where the DNA matches it firmly. Clone size is stated in some rows and not others, as once, few, many or a class when expanded.

d_call clone_size j_call v_call cdr3_nt cdr3_aa
TRBD1 once TRBJ2-2 TRBV15 TGTGCCACCAGCACATGGACAGGGAACACCGGGGAGCTGTTTTTT CATSTWTGNTGELFF
TRBD2 . TRBJ2-3 TRBV2 TGTGCCAGCAGGAGGCGGGGGGGTGGCTCAGATACGCAGTATTTT CASRRRGGGSDTQYF
. . TRBJ1-5 TRBV28 TGTGCCACGCGCAGGGTTGGGCAGCCCCAGCATTTT CATRRVGQPQHF
TRBD1 . TRBJ1-5 TRBV6-5 TGTGCCACTCAAGGACAGGGAAGAAGCAATCAGCCCCAGCATTTT CATQGQGRSNQPQHF
. . TRBJ1-1 TRBV11-1 TGTGCCAGCAGCTCCCAAGAAGGGACTGAAGCTTTCTTT CASSSQEGTEAFF
. . TRBJ2-7 TRBV28 TGTGCCAGCAGTAAAGGGGGGCTCTCCTACGAGCAGTACTTC CASSKGGLSYEQYF
. . TRBJ1-2 TRBV25-1 TGTGCCAGCAGTGATCGGCAGCGACATGGCTACACCTTC CASSDRQRHGYTF
TRBD1 . TRBJ1-4 TRBV30 TGTGCCTGGAGTCCCGGACAGGGGGTTACTAATGAAAAACTGTTTTTT CAWSPGQGVTNEKLFF
. . TRBJ2-3 TRBV11-2 TGTGCCAGCAGCTTAAAGCCCGGAGGGGGGGGAATATCGGCGCAGTATTTT CASSLKPGGGGISAQYF
. . TRBJ2-4 TRBV5-1 TGCGCCAGCAGCTTGGTGGGTGACCCAGAAAACATTCAGTACTTC CASSLVGDPENIQYF
. . TRBJ2-3 TRBV28 TGTGCCAGCAGTGGGAACAGGGATACGCAGTATTTT CASSGNRDTQYF
. . TRBJ2-3 TRBV5-4 TGTGCCAGCAGCTCCAGCGGGCTCCAAGATACGCAGTATTTT CASSSSGLQDTQYF
. . TRBJ1-4 TRBV7-9 TGTGCCAGCAGCTTGTCCAACACCCAAAAACTGTTTTTT CASSLSNTQKLFF
TRBD2 . TRBJ2-1 TRBV3-1/TRBV3-2 TGTGCCAGCAGCCAAGGAGCTAGCGGACCCTTCGGCGAGCAGTTCTTC CASSQGASGPFGEQFF
TRBD1 . TRBJ1-2 TRBV6-2/TRBV6-3 TGTGCCAGCAGTCCGTTCGACAGGGCGAAAGGGTACGGCTACACCTTC CASSPFDRAKGYGYTF
. . TRBJ2-1 TRBV6-2/TRBV6-3 TGTGCCAGCAGTGGGGCGGGGGCAAGCTCCTACAATGAGCAGTTCTTC CASSGAGASSYNEQFF
. few TRBJ2-7 TRBV28 TGTGCCAGCAGTCCCCCACCCGGGACTGTATCCTACGAGCAGTACTTC CASSPPPGTVSYEQYF
TRBD2 . TRBJ2-5 TRBV18 TGTGCCAGCTCACCGATGTTTATAGCGGGGCTACAAGAGACCCAGTACTTC CASSPMFIAGLQETQYF
. . TRBJ2-2 TRBV6-5 TGTGCCAGCCTTTTAGCGGCCGCGAACACCGGGGAGCTGTTTTTT CASLLAAANTGELFF
TRBD1 . TRBJ1-2 TRBV5-5 TGTGCCAGCAGTCCCGGACAGGGGGACTATGGCTACACCTTC CASSPGQGDYGYTF
. . TRBJ2-6 TRBV27 TGTGCCAGCAGCCCTGAACCCTTCGAACAGCTCTCTGGGGCCAACGTCCTGACTTTC CASSPEPFEQLSGANVLTF
. once TRBJ1-2 TRBV6-4 TGTGCCAGCAGTGCCGGTGGCTACACCTTC CASSAGGYTF
. . TRBJ2-4 TRBV7-9 TGTGCCAGCAGCTTAGCGGGGGGGCAGAGCATTCAGTACTTC CASSLAGGQSIQYF
TRBD1 . TRBJ1-5 TRBV5-1 TGCGCCAGCACCGCGGGACAGGGGGATCAGCCCCAGCATTTT CASTAGQGDQPQHF
TRBD1 . TRBJ1-6 TRBV12-3/TRBV12-4 TGTGCCAGCAGGGGACAGGGCAATTCACCCCTCCACTTT CASRGQGNSPLHF
. . TRBJ2-2 TRBV27 TGTGCCAGCAGTTCCCGGTCCGGACAGACGAACACCGGGGAGCTGTTTTTT CASSSRSGQTNTGELFF
. few TRBJ2-6 TRBV28 TGTGCCAGCACCCAGAGTGGGGGAGCTGGGGCCAACGTCCTGACTTTC CASTQSGGAGANVLTF
. . TRBJ1-4 TRBV24-1 TGTGCCACCAGTGATAAGGGACTTAATGAAAAACTGTTTTTT CATSDKGLNEKLFF
TRBD2 . TRBJ2-7 TRBV9 TGTGCCAGCAGCGTAGGTCCAAGAGGGGGTAGCGGGAGTGAATACGAGCAGTACTTC CASSVGPRGGSGSEYEQYF
. . TRBJ2-2 TRBV24-1 TGTGCCACCAGTGATGACAGTACCGGGGAGCTGTTTTTT CATSDDSTGELFF
TRBD1 . TRBJ1-4 TRBV18 TGTGCCAGCTCCCCCGGGACAGGGTGGCGCGAAAAACTGTTTTTT CASSPGTGWREKLFF
. . TRBJ1-6 TRBV4-1 TGCGCCAGCAGCCAAGCATTCCTCCAGGGTTCACCCCTCCACTTT CASSQAFLQGSPLHF
. . TRBJ1-5 TRBV6-5 TGTGCCAGCAGTTACCGGGAACCAGGGGGCAATCAGCCCCAGCATTTT CASSYREPGGNQPQHF
TRBD1 . TRBJ1-3 TRBV6-6 TGTGCCAGCAGTTACGGGACAGCTGGAAACACCATATATTTT CASSYGTAGNTIYF
TRBD2 . TRBJ2-2 TRBV7-8 TGTGCCAGCAGCTTATACGTGACTAGCAGCACCGGGGAGCTGTTTTTT CASSLYVTSSTGELFF
. . TRBJ1-5 TRBV7-2 TGTGCCAGCAGCTTAGGAGGACCGGAAGCCCAGCATTTT CASSLGGPEAQHF
. . TRBJ1-5 TRBV19 TGTGCCAGTAGTATGGGGGGAGGGCTATCAGAGCCCCAGCATTTT CASSMGGGLSEPQHF
TRBD2 . TRBJ2-5 TRBV6-9 TGTGCCAGCAGTTATCGGGCTAGCGGGGGTTCCCAAGAGACCCAGTACTTC CASSYRASGGSQETQYF
. . TRBJ2-4 TRBV10-1 TGCGCCAGCAGTGAGAGTAACTTC CASSESNF
. . TRBJ1-2 TRBV27 TGTGCCAGCAGTTTCGGTACCGCTAACTATGGCTACACCTTC CASSFGTANYGYTF
TRBD2 once TRBJ2-7 TRBV18 TGTGCCAGCTCACCAAATCCAGCGGGGGCAGGGGAGCAGTACTTC CASSPNPAGAGEQYF
. . TRBJ1-4 TRBV19 TGTGCCAGTAGGACGAGGACAGCAACTAATGAAAAACTGTTTTTT CASRTRTATNEKLFF
TRBD1 . TRBJ1-6 TRBV13 TGTGCCAGCAGCGGACCGGGACAGGGGAGCTCCTATAATTCACCCCTCCACTTT CASSGPGQGSSYNSPLHF
. once TRBJ1-2 TRBV5-6 TGTGCCAGCAGCCGGGAAGACTATGGCTACACCTTC CASSREDYGYTF
. . TRBJ2-2 TRBV9 TGTGCCAGCAGCGCACCGGGACAGAACACCGGGGAGCTGTTTTTT CASSAPGQNTGELFF
TRBD1 . TRBJ1-3 TRBV28 TGTGCCAGCAGTTTAGGGGACAGATACAGCTCTGGAAACACCATATATTTT CASSLGDRYSSGNTIYF
. . TRBJ1-6 TRBV9 TGTGCCAGCAGCGTAGCTGGAGACTATAATTCACCCCTCCACTTT CASSVAGDYNSPLHF
TRBD1 few TRBJ2-3 TRBV24-1 TGTGCCACCAGTGATCGAACATCAGGGGGCGGTCAGACAGATACGCAGTATTTT CATSDRTSGGGQTDTQYF
. . TRBJ2-3 TRBV7-9 TGTGCCAGCAGCCCGGGGAGGAGCGGATACACAGATACGCAGTATTTT CASSPGRSGYTDTQYF
TRBD1 . TRBJ2-5 TRBV7-3 TGTGCCAGCAGCTTAAGACAGGGGTCCACGGAGACCCAGTACTTC CASSLRQGSTETQYF
. . TRBJ2-7 TRBV3-1/TRBV3-2 TGTGCCAGCAGCCAAGACCGCCGACCCACCTCCTACGAGCAGTACTTC CASSQDRRPTSYEQYF
. . TRBJ1-5 TRBV5-5 TGTGCCAGCAGCTTGGGGCCCGGGGGGACCGGCAATCAGCCCCAGCATTTT CASSLGPGGTGNQPQHF
TRBD1 . TRBJ2-2 TRBV28 TGTGCCAGCAGTTTCCCCGGGACAGGGACAAACACCGGGGAGCTGTTTTTT CASSFPGTGTNTGELFF